These T cell receptor beta chains were read from a single sample in a study of CD8+ T cells in alopecia areata. Sequenced by immunoSEQ multiplex PCR; TCRdb stores in-frame clones only, minus some. This sample has about 180,000 clones, with about 72% found just once. The starting material was CD8+ T cells sorted from blood, obtained at week 0. Receptor source: a human donor with alopecia areata. CDR3s include the opening cysteine and the closing phenylalanine or tryptophan. A D gene is named only where the DNA matches it firmly. A clone size is listed for some rows: how often the clone was seen (once, few, many), or a class if it is expanded.

CDR3 DNA: TGTGCCAGCAGTGATCGGTACAGCTCCTATAATTCACCCCTCCACTTT
CDR3 protein: CASSDRYSSYNSPLHF
J gene: TRBJ1-6
D gene: -
V gene: TRBV2
clone size: -

CDR3 DNA: TGTGCCAGTAGTATGTCAGGGACAGGGTCTAATGAGCAGTTCTTC
CDR3 protein: CASSMSGTGSNEQFF
J gene: TRBJ2-1
D gene: TRBD1
V gene: TRBV19
clone size: once

CDR3 DNA: TGTGCCAGCAGCCTGACAGAGATCTATGGCTACACCTTC
CDR3 protein: CASSLTEIYGYTF
J gene: TRBJ1-2
D gene: -
V gene: TRBV7-9
clone size: -

CDR3 DNA: TGTGCCTGGGGGGGCATGAATTCACCCCTCCACTTT
CDR3 protein: CAWGGMNSPLHF
J gene: TRBJ1-6
D gene: -
V gene: TRBV30
clone size: -

CDR3 DNA: TGTGCCAGCAGCCAAGCCCGCGGGAAATCCTACAATGAGCAGTTCTTC
CDR3 protein: CASSQARGKSYNEQFF
J gene: TRBJ2-1
D gene: -
V gene: TRBV14
clone size: few

CDR3 DNA: TGTGCCAGCAGCTCGTATCGGACTAGAGGCACAGATACGCAGTATTTT
CDR3 protein: CASSSYRTRGTDTQYF
J gene: TRBJ2-3
D gene: TRBD2
V gene: TRBV7-9
clone size: -

CDR3 DNA: TGTGCTAGTGGAGCAGAACTCGGGGAGCTGTTTTTT
CDR3 protein: CASGAELGELFF
J gene: TRBJ2-2
D gene: -
V gene: TRBV12-5
clone size: -

CDR3 DNA: TGTGCCAGCAGCTTAGGAGACGAGAGAAACTATGGCTACACCTTC
CDR3 protein: CASSLGDERNYGYTF
J gene: TRBJ1-2
D gene: -
V gene: TRBV13
clone size: -

CDR3 DNA: TGCGCCAGCAGACCCGACAAGGAGGGCCTCCTGAACACTGAAGCTTTCTTT
CDR3 protein: CASRPDKEGLLNTEAFF
J gene: TRBJ1-1
D gene: -
V gene: TRBV5-1
clone size: -

CDR3 DNA: TGCGCCAGCCGCCGTTGGGACAGGTTCGCTGGCTACACCTTC
CDR3 protein: CASRRWDRFAGYTF
J gene: TRBJ1-2
D gene: TRBD1
V gene: TRBV4-1
clone size: -

CDR3 DNA: TGTGCCAGCAGCACCCGGGCTTCAAACACTGAAGCTTTCTTT
CDR3 protein: CASSTRASNTEAFF
J gene: TRBJ1-1
D gene: -
V gene: TRBV7-9
clone size: -

CDR3 DNA: TGCGCCAGCAGCTTGGCCAACGGGGCGGAAGAGACCCAGTACTTC
CDR3 protein: CASSLANGAEETQYF
J gene: TRBJ2-5
D gene: -
V gene: TRBV5-1
clone size: few

CDR3 DNA: TGCAGCGTTGCCACAGGAGTATCAGATACGCAGTATTTT
CDR3 protein: CSVATGVSDTQYF
J gene: TRBJ2-3
D gene: -
V gene: TRBV29-1
clone size: -

CDR3 DNA: TGTGCCACCAGCCAAGGGCCCAGCAATCAGCCCCAGCATTTT
CDR3 protein: CATSQGPSNQPQHF
J gene: TRBJ1-5
D gene: -
V gene: TRBV15
clone size: -

CDR3 DNA: TGTGCCAGCAGCGACGGACAGATGAACACTGAAGCTTTCTTT
CDR3 protein: CASSDGQMNTEAFF
J gene: TRBJ1-1
D gene: -
V gene: TRBV7-9
clone size: -

CDR3 DNA: TGTGCCAGCAGCGTGCCGGGAGTCGGTGTAGATACGCAGTATTTT
CDR3 protein: CASSVPGVGVDTQYF
J gene: TRBJ2-3
D gene: -
V gene: TRBV4-2
clone size: -

CDR3 DNA: TGTGCCAGCAGTTATCTCAATGGGGGCACTGAAGCTTTCTTT
CDR3 protein: CASSYLNGGTEAFF
J gene: TRBJ1-1
D gene: -
V gene: TRBV6-5
clone size: -

CDR3 DNA: TGTGCCAGCAGTGAAGGGCAGGGCGATCAGCCCCAGCATTTT
CDR3 protein: CASSEGQGDQPQHF
J gene: TRBJ1-5
D gene: -
V gene: TRBV2
clone size: -

CDR3 DNA: TGTGCCTGGAGTGGGCCAGAGTTGTACTATGGCTACACCTTC
CDR3 protein: CAWSGPELYYGYTF
J gene: TRBJ1-2
D gene: -
V gene: TRBV30
clone size: -

CDR3 DNA: TGCGCCAGCAGCCAAGAGTCCGGGCTCAATGAGCAGTTCTTC
CDR3 protein: CASSQESGLNEQFF
J gene: TRBJ2-1
D gene: -
V gene: TRBV4-1
clone size: -

CDR3 DNA: TGTGCCAGTAGTAGGGACAGAGGGCTCCCAGATACGCAGTATTTT
CDR3 protein: CASSRDRGLPDTQYF
J gene: TRBJ2-3
D gene: TRBD1
V gene: TRBV19
clone size: -

CDR3 DNA: TGTGCCAGCAGCCTGGGACGAAGGACTGAAGCTTTCTTT
CDR3 protein: CASSLGRRTEAFF
J gene: TRBJ1-1
D gene: -
V gene: TRBV27
clone size: few

CDR3 DNA: TGTGCCAGCAGCGTGTCTGAGGGGTTCAGGGCTGAAGCTTTCTTT
CDR3 protein: CASSVSEGFRAEAFF
J gene: TRBJ1-1
D gene: -
V gene: TRBV9
clone size: -

CDR3 DNA: TGTGCCAGCACCGCAACACAGGGTAGAGTAGGAGAAGCTTTCTTT
CDR3 protein: CASTATQGRVGEAFF
J gene: TRBJ1-1
D gene: -
V gene: TRBV7-7
clone size: once

CDR3 DNA: TGCGCCAGCAGCTTGCGGTTCAATGAGCAGTTCTTC
CDR3 protein: CASSLRFNEQFF
J gene: TRBJ2-1
D gene: -
V gene: TRBV5-1
clone size: -

CDR3 DNA: TGCGCCAGCAGCCGAACTCACCTGAACACTGAAGCTTTCTTT
CDR3 protein: CASSRTHLNTEAFF
J gene: TRBJ1-1
D gene: -
V gene: TRBV4-1
clone size: -

CDR3 DNA: TGTGCCAACGGGAGAGGGAAGAGCACAGATACGCAGTATTTT
CDR3 protein: CANGRGKSTDTQYF
J gene: TRBJ2-3
D gene: -
V gene: TRBV7-2
clone size: once

CDR3 DNA: TGTGCCAGCATCACTAGCGGGGGGGCCTACAATGAGCAGTTCTTC
CDR3 protein: CASITSGGAYNEQFF
J gene: TRBJ2-1
D gene: TRBD2
V gene: TRBV2
clone size: few

CDR3 DNA: TGTGCCTGGAGTACGGGACAGGGGGCCGCTGAAGCTTTCTTT
CDR3 protein: CAWSTGQGAAEAFF
J gene: TRBJ1-1
D gene: TRBD1
V gene: TRBV30
clone size: -

CDR3 DNA: TGTGCCAGCAGTGAAGGGAGCAGGGACATCTACGAGCAGTACTTC
CDR3 protein: CASSEGSRDIYEQYF
J gene: TRBJ2-7
D gene: -
V gene: TRBV2
clone size: few

CDR3 DNA: TGTGCCACCAGCATCAGAGCGGGGGCGAACACAGATACGCAGTATTTT
CDR3 protein: CATSIRAGANTDTQYF
J gene: TRBJ2-3
D gene: TRBD2
V gene: TRBV15
clone size: -

CDR3 DNA: TGCGCCAGCAGCTTGGGCAGGGGGCCGGATCGCTACACCTTC
CDR3 protein: CASSLGRGPDRYTF
J gene: TRBJ1-2
D gene: TRBD1
V gene: TRBV5-1
clone size: -

CDR3 DNA: TGCAGCGTTGAAGACAGCCGCTACGAGCAGTACTTC
CDR3 protein: CSVEDSRYEQYF
J gene: TRBJ2-7
D gene: -
V gene: TRBV29-1
clone size: -

CDR3 DNA: TGTGCCAGCAGCGTAGAACATCTTTCAGGGATAAGGACTGAAGCTTTCTTT
CDR3 protein: CASSVEHLSGIRTEAFF
J gene: TRBJ1-1
D gene: -
V gene: TRBV7-2
clone size: -

CDR3 DNA: TGTGCCAGCAGCCAGGGGGGAAAGAATGAGCAGTTCTTC
CDR3 protein: CASSQGGKNEQFF
J gene: TRBJ2-1
D gene: -
V gene: TRBV5-6
clone size: few

CDR3 DNA: TGTGCCTGGAGTGTATTGGATAGCAATCAGCCCCAGCATTTT
CDR3 protein: CAWSVLDSNQPQHF
J gene: TRBJ1-5
D gene: -
V gene: TRBV30
clone size: -

CDR3 DNA: TGCAGCGTCCGGGGGGGCGATAGGAATGAGCAGTTCTTC
CDR3 protein: CSVRGGDRNEQFF
J gene: TRBJ2-1
D gene: TRBD2
V gene: TRBV29-1
clone size: few

CDR3 DNA: TGTGCCAGCAGCCAAGATCCCACTTCGGGGGGCAATCAGCCCCAGCATTTT
CDR3 protein: CASSQDPTSGGNQPQHF
J gene: TRBJ1-5
D gene: -
V gene: TRBV4-2
clone size: -

CDR3 DNA: TGTGCCAGCAGTTATGGACTAAGTGCTGAGCAGTTCTTC
CDR3 protein: CASSYGLSAEQFF
J gene: TRBJ2-1
D gene: -
V gene: TRBV27
clone size: -

CDR3 DNA: TGCAGTGCACCCAGGGAGACTGAAGCTTTCTTT
CDR3 protein: CSAPRETEAFF
J gene: TRBJ1-1
D gene: -
V gene: TRBV20-1
clone size: -

CDR3 DNA: TGTGCCTGGAGTCGAGTGAAACCTACTTCACCCCTCCACTTT
CDR3 protein: CAWSRVKPTSPLHF
J gene: TRBJ1-6
D gene: -
V gene: TRBV30
clone size: -

CDR3 DNA: TGTGCCAGCAGCTTTGGGACAGGGTATACCGGGGAGCTGTTTTTT
CDR3 protein: CASSFGTGYTGELFF
J gene: TRBJ2-2
D gene: TRBD1
V gene: TRBV5-6
clone size: -

CDR3 DNA: TGTGCCAGCAGTGAAGCCGCGACTAGCTGGGAGACCCAGTACTTC
CDR3 protein: CASSEAATSWETQYF
J gene: TRBJ2-5
D gene: TRBD2
V gene: TRBV6-1
clone size: -

CDR3 DNA: TGTGCCAGCAGTTACTTGTCGGGGGGGCCGGGCAATGAGCAGTTCTTC
CDR3 protein: CASSYLSGGPGNEQFF
J gene: TRBJ2-1
D gene: TRBD2
V gene: TRBV6-5
clone size: once

CDR3 DNA: TGTGCCAGCAGCTTGTCAGGTTCTGGGGAGACCCAGTACTTC
CDR3 protein: CASSLSGSGETQYF
J gene: TRBJ2-5
D gene: -
V gene: TRBV13
clone size: -

CDR3 DNA: TGTGCCAGCAGCCTGGCTGTGTGGGCTGAAGCTTTCTTT
CDR3 protein: CASSLAVWAEAFF
J gene: TRBJ1-1
D gene: -
V gene: TRBV5-6
clone size: -

CDR3 DNA: TGCGCCAGCAGCCTTCTTGGAGCGAACACTGAAGCTTTCTTT
CDR3 protein: CASSLLGANTEAFF
J gene: TRBJ1-1
D gene: -
V gene: TRBV4-1
clone size: -

CDR3 DNA: TGTGCCAGCAGTCCAGACAGGGAAGGGGAGACCCAGTACTTC
CDR3 protein: CASSPDREGETQYF
J gene: TRBJ2-5
D gene: TRBD1
V gene: TRBV5-4
clone size: -

CDR3 DNA: TGTGCCAGCAGCTTAGGGACAGGGATTAACGAGCAGTACTTC
CDR3 protein: CASSLGTGINEQYF
J gene: TRBJ2-7
D gene: TRBD1
V gene: TRBV7-3
clone size: -

CDR3 DNA: TGTGCCAGCAGTTACTCGATCGGGGGCCGAGATACGCAGTATTTT
CDR3 protein: CASSYSIGGRDTQYF
J gene: TRBJ2-3
D gene: -
V gene: TRBV6-5
clone size: -